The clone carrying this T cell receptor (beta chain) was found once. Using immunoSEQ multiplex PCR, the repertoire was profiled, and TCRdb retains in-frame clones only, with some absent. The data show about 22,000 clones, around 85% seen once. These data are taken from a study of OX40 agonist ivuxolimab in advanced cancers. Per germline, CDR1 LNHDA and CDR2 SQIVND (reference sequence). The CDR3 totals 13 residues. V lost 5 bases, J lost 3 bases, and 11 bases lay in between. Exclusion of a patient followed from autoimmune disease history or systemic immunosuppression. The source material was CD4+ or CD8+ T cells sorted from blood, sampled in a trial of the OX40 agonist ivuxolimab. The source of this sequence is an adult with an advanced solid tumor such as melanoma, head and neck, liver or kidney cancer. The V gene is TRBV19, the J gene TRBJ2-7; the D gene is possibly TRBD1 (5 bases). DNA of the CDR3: TGTGCCAGTAGTGTGGCAGGGAACTACGAGCAGTACTTC. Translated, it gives CASSVAGNYEQYF.